The T cell receptor (beta chain) described here comes from a study of T-cell reconstitution after alpha-beta-depleted transplantation in children. The CDR3 totals 15 residues. Deletions cut 7 bases from V and 4 bases from J, with 19 bases between. The germline CDR1 and CDR2 sequences are ENHRY and SYGVKD. Preparing the TCRbeta library involved the use of unique molecular identifiers. TCRdb re-derived calls from the PCR reads in MiXCR, one entry per CDR3 protein. The sample gives roughly 490,000 distinct CDR3 sequences, roughly an eighth of which show up once; roughly 15% is in the top ten. This receptor was identified in a female patient aged 2 to 10 who had a stem cell transplant for aplastic anemia, so the T cells may come from the graft donor. Here the sequenced sample was PBMCs, mostly from graft donor cells, taken 180 days after TCRalphabeta/CD19-depleted stem cell transplant. The V gene is TRBV10-3, the J gene TRBJ1-2, with D tentatively TRBD1 (5 bases). In DNA, the CDR3 is TGTGCCATCAAGCCCACCCCGGGGGGAAGCTATGGCTACACCTTC. As protein: CAIKPTPGGSYGYTF.